A single sample is the source of the 29 T cell receptor beta chains below, sequenced in a study of identical twins. TCRdb reanalysed the 5' RACE reads using MiXCR and keeps one entry per CDR3 protein. Of about 250,000 distinct CDR3 sequences listed, approximately 7.3% are singletons. The same sample was also studied in work on yellow fever vaccine responses in identical twins.

Sequencing was performed on CD8+ T cells sorted from blood. These receptors all stem from a woman between 18 and 30 years old in good health.

This clonotype qualifies as medium-sized. The gene calls are TRBV20-1 and TRBJ2-1, with D perhaps TRBD2 (6 bases). V was shortened by 6 bases and J by 4 bases, with 16 bases between the two germline ends. Germline values: CDR1 DFQATT, CDR2 SNEGSKA (reference sequence). The CDR3 sequence is 14 residues long. The CDR3 DNA is TGCAGTGCCCACGGGAGCTCACAATACAATGAGCAGTTCTTC. Translated: CSAHGSSQYNEQFF.

The table lists this clonotype with a few counts. The chain carries TRBV24-1 and TRBJ2-3, with 9 bases fitting TRBD2. Germline lookup yields CDR1 KGHDR and CDR2 SFDVKD. The J segment lost 4 bases and the V segment lost 3 bases, leaving 13 bases of the junction unmatched. The length of the CDR3 is 18 residues. Here the CDR3 reads CATSDIRVSGSPPDTQYF. DNA of the CDR3: TGTGCCACCAGTGATATCCGTGTTAGCGGGAGTCCCCCAGATACGCAGTATTTT.

The genes are TRBV7-9 and TRBJ1-2; maybe TRBD1 (6 bases). Trimming cost V 1 base and J 0 bases, with 9 bases left between them. The germline V gene encodes CDR1 SEHNR and CDR2 FQNEAQ (reference sequence). The CDR3 spans 15 residues. DNA for the CDR3: TGTGCCAGCAGCTTAGTGGACAGAGCTAACTATGGCTACACCTTC. This gives the protein CASSLVDRANYGYTF.

This clonotype was counted many times. CDR3 sequence reads: CASRDGTRDVDEQFF. The DNA for the CDR3 is TGTGCCAGCAGGGATGGGACTAGGGATGTCGATGAGCAGTTCTTC. The chain is built from TRBV6-1 and TRBJ2-1; 8 positions agree with TRBD2. Unmatched junction bases numbered 12, after V lost 6 bases and J lost 8 bases. This CDR3 spans 15 amino acids. The germline CDR1 and CDR2 sequences are MNHNS and SASEGT.

This chain connects TRBV13 to TRBJ1-2; D not resolved. CDR1 and CDR2 (germline): PRHDT, FYEKMQ (reference sequence). The CDR3 consists of 14 residues. The V and J ends lost 5 bases and 3 bases respectively, with 13 bases between them. Here the CDR3 reads CASSPTGLDYGYTF. The CDR3 coding sequence is TGTGCCAGCAGCCCCACGGGATTGGACTATGGCTACACCTTC.

This chain uses TRBV9 with TRBJ1-1; 8 nucleotides match TRBD1. This CDR3 is built from 15 residues. V dropped 4 bases and J dropped 4; count of bases not matched to a gene: 9. Germline CDR1 is SGDLS and CDR2 is YYNGEE. CDR3 sequence reads: CASSLGTGRGTEAFF. The CDR3 region has the DNA TGTGCCAGCAGCCTGGGGACAGGCCGAGGCACTGAAGCTTTCTTT.

This clonotype appeared many times. The rearrangement joins TRBV27 to TRBJ1-5; D is perhaps TRBD1 (5 bases). Per the germline V gene, CDR1 is MNHEY and CDR2 is SMNVEV (reference sequence). The CDR3 has 12 amino acids. Between the trimmed V and J ends, which lost 5 bases and 6 bases, there was a span of 8 bases. In DNA form, the CDR3 reads TGTGCCAGCAGTCCCCAGGGTCAGCCCCAGCATTTT. It yields the protein CASSPQGQPQHF.

This clonotype was picked up many times. This chain connects TRBV12-3 or TRBV12-4 to TRBJ2-3; D ambiguous. The CDR3 length is 15 residues. The V end lost 6 bases, the J end lost 0 bases, and 13 bases lay between the germline ends. CDR3 in DNA: TGTGCCAGCAGCCCTCCGGACCGTAGCACAGATACGCAGTATTTT. It translates to CASSPPDRSTDTQYF.

V and J are TRBV2 and TRBJ2-1; 8 bases agree with TRBD1. The CDR3 loop spans 16 amino acids. Per the germline V gene, CDR1 is SNHLY and CDR2 is FYNNEI. After removal of 6 bases from V and 6 bases from J, the junction contained 13 bases not matched to a gene. The CDR3 spells CASREKTGGPFNEQFF. CDR3 coding DNA: TGTGCCAGCAGGGAAAAAACAGGGGGTCCCTTCAATGAGCAGTTCTTC. Drawing the rest from reference TRBV2 and TRBJ2-1, the complete variable domain is EPEVTQTPSHQVTQMGQEVILRCVPISNHLYFYWYRQILGQKVEFLVSFYNNEISEKSEIFDDQFSVERPDGSNFTLKIRSTKLEDSAMYFCASREKTGGPFNEQFFGPGTRLTVL.

The V and J genes are TRBV11-2 and TRBJ2-7, with a tentative D call TRBD1 (5 bases). The length of the CDR3 is 14 residues. CDR1 and CDR2 (germline): SGHAT, FQNNGV. Trimming pared 4 bases from V and 7 bases from J, leaving 17 bases between. The CDR3 DNA follows: TGTGCCAGCAGCTCGAGTTGGGGCAGCTCAGAGCAGTACTTC. Its translation is CASSSSWGSSEQYF.

This clonotype was observed a handful of times. The chain is built from TRBV2 and TRBJ2-1; 12 bases map to TRBD2. The CDR3 loop spans 18 amino acids. In germline, CDR1 is SNHLY, CDR2 FYNNEI. J was trimmed by 7 bases and V by 1 base; bases with no gene match: 11. The CDR3 DNA reads as TGTGCCAGCAGTGAAGTCTATGCTAGCGGGAGGGCCGTTAATGAGCAGTTCTTC. It encodes CASSEVYASGRAVNEQFF.

This clonotype has a handful of counts. This rearrangement joins TRBV7-2 to TRBJ2-7, with a weak D call TRBD2 (6 bases). The CDR3 is 14 amino acids. CDR1 and CDR2 from the germline V gene are SGHTA and FQGNSA. The V and J ends lost 1 base and 4 bases respectively, with 11 bases between them. CDR3 DNA sequence: TGTGCCAGCAGCTTAGATCCCCGGGGGTACGAGCAGTACTTC. This codes for CASSLDPRGYEQYF.

This clonotype was picked up a small number of times. CDR3 amino acids: CASSPAGSGTEAFF. For the CDR3, the DNA is TGTGCCAGCAGCCCCGCGGGGTCTGGGACTGAAGCTTTCTTT. The genes are TRBV7-6 and TRBJ1-1; D ambiguous. Deletions cut 5 bases from V and 5 bases from J, with 15 bases between. Germline V gene sequence: CDR1 SGHVS, CDR2 FNYEAQ. The CDR3 extends over 14 amino acids. Full variable domain (rest looked up from reference TRBV7-6 and TRBJ1-1): GAGVSQSPRYKVTKRGQDVALRCDPISGHVSLYWYRQALGQGPEFLTYFNYEAQQDKSGLPNDRFSAERPEGSISTLTIQRTEQRDSAMYRCASSPAGSGTEAFFGQGTRLTVV.

This clonotype occurred many times. The chain recombines TRBV28 with TRBJ2-7, with TRBD1 identical over 7 bases. Per the germline V gene, CDR1 is MDHEN and CDR2 is SYDVKM. V lost 1 base and J lost 2; bases outside the gene matches: 8. CDR3 length: 16 amino acids. Here the CDR3 reads CASSLYPGQQTYEQYF. In nucleotides, the CDR3 is TGTGCCAGCAGTTTATATCCGGGACAGCAAACCTACGAGCAGTACTTC.

V and J are TRBV12-3 or TRBV12-4 and TRBJ1-2; D is perhaps TRBD1 (5 bases). CDR3 length: 13 amino acids. The V gene lost 3 bases and the J gene lost 2 bases, with 7 bases spanning the gap. The CDR3 loop reads CASSFRDNYGYTF. The CDR3 DNA reads as TGTGCCAGCAGTTTTCGGGACAACTATGGCTACACCTTC.

J is TRBJ2-5 and V is TRBV6-5; tentatively, D is TRBD2 (5 bases). Trimming pared 0 bases from V and 3 bases from J, leaving 11 bases between. CDR3 length equals 15 residues. CDR1 is MNHEY, CDR2 SVGAGI, per germline. The CDR3 DNA follows: TGTGCCAGCAGTTACTCGAGTAGCGCCAAAGAGACCCAGTACTTC. Translated, it gives CASSYSSSAKETQYF.

The J gene is TRBJ2-2, the V gene TRBV6-1; D is perhaps TRBD1 or TRBD2 (5 bases each). This CDR3 is built from 14 residues. The germline gives CDR1 MNHNS, CDR2 SASEGT. V lost 8 bases and J 0 bases, leaving 10 bases between the germline ends. This chain's CDR3 is CASEGRTNTGELFF. CDR3 bases: TGTGCCAGCGAGGGACGGACGAACACCGGGGAGCTGTTTTTT.

At least ten counts were recorded for this clonotype. The rearrangement links TRBV12-3 or TRBV12-4 to TRBJ2-7, with D hard to call. Trimming pared 2 bases from V and 4 bases from J, leaving 6 bases between. The CDR3 is 12 amino acids. CDR3 loop: CASSLTPYEQYV. The CDR3 DNA is TGTGCCAGCAGTTTAACCCCGTACGAGCAGTACGTC.

This clonotype showed up many times. This rearrangement joins TRBV21-1 to TRBJ2-7. TRBV21-1 is marked as a pseudogene. The length of the CDR3 is 15 residues. CDR3 protein: CASIHSKDLTYEQYV. CDR3 nucleotide sequence: TGTGCCAGCATACATTCGAAGGACCTCACCTACGAGCAGTACGTC.

CDR3 amino acids: CASSLYHNTGAEAFF. The CDR3 coding sequence is TGCGCCAGCAGTCTTTACCACAATACAGGGGCTGAAGCTTTCTTT. The V gene is TRBV5-1, the J gene TRBJ1-1; 7 positions agree with TRBD1. This CDR3 comprises 15 residues. Germline CDR1 SGHRS, CDR2 YFSETQ. V dropped 5 bases and J dropped 6; count of bases not matched to a gene: 13. The variable domain in full, completed from reference TRBV5-1 and TRBJ1-1, reads KAGVTQTPRYLIKTRGQQVTLSCSPISGHRSVSWYQQTPGQGLQFLFEYFSETQRNKGNFPGRFSGRQFSNSRSEMNVSTLELGDSALYLCASSLYHNTGAEAFFGQGTRLTVV.

The CDR3 protein is CASSLGAGGDSDTQYF. CDR3 DNA: TGTGCCAGCAGTTTAGGAGCGGGAGGTGACTCAGATACGCAGTATTTT. V usage is TRBV28 and J usage is TRBJ2-3; 9 bases map to TRBD2. Germline lookup yields CDR1 MDHEN and CDR2 SYDVKM. This CDR3 is 16 amino acids long. V lost 2 bases, J lost 4 bases, and 7 bases stayed unmatched. Using reference TRBV28 and TRBJ2-3 for the parts outside the CDR3, the full variable domain is DVKVTQSSRYLVKRTGEKVFLECVQDMDHENMFWYRQDPGLGLRLIYFSYDVKMKEKGDIPEGYSVSREKKERFSLILESASTNQTSMYLCASSLGAGGDSDTQYFGPGTRLTVL.

This clonotype was seen a few times. The chain is built from TRBV2 and TRBJ1-4; D not certain. This CDR3 contains 16 residues. V gave up 9 bases and J gave up 0 bases, with 17 bases separating them. Germline CDR1 SNHLY, CDR2 FYNNEI. The CDR3 sequence is CARETLEVATNEKLFF. The CDR3 DNA reads as TGTGCCAGGGAAACCTTGGAGGTCGCAACTAATGAAAAACTGTTTTTT.

This clonotype was observed a few times. This chain links TRBV12-3 or TRBV12-4 with TRBJ2-3; 8 nucleotides align to TRBD2. The CDR3 totals 16 residues. Germline trimming cut 6 bases from V and 1 base from J; bases unmatched to any gene: 9. CDR3 DNA sequence: TGTGCCAGCAGCCCCGGGGGGGTTCTGGGCACAGATACGCAGTATTTT. It yields the protein CASSPGGVLGTDTQYF.

This clonotype was picked up many times. This chain links TRBV5-6 with TRBJ2-7, with D possibly matching TRBD1 (5 bases). Germline V gives CDR1 SGHDT, CDR2 YYEEEE. V was cut by 0 bases and J by 1 base, with 11 bases left in between. This CDR3 region has 15 residues. CDR3 residues: CASSLGRQNSYEQYV. The DNA of the CDR3 is TGTGCCAGCAGCTTGGGGAGACAGAATTCCTACGAGCAGTACGTC.

This clonotype was detected many times. V usage is TRBV7-7 and J usage is TRBJ2-2; D ambiguous. V lost 3 bases to trimming and J lost 0 bases, with 5 bases between them. CDR1 and CDR2 from the germline V gene are SSHAT and FNYEAQ (reference sequence). CDR3 length: 14 amino acids. The CDR3 region has the DNA TGTGCCAGCAGCTTGCACGCGAACACCGGGGAGCTGTTTTTT. Amino acid sequence: CASSLHANTGELFF. Supplemented by reference TRBV7-7 and TRBJ2-2, the full variable domain reads GAGVSQSPRYKVTKRGQDVTLRCDPISSHATLYWYQQALGQGPEFLTYFNYEAQPDKSGLPSDRFSAERPEGSISTLTIQRTEQRDSAMYRCASSLHANTGELFFGEGSRLTVL.

V gene TRBV6-4 combines with J gene TRBJ2-3; D possibly corresponds to TRBD2 (7 bases). CDR3 length: 16 amino acids. The V gene's germline CDR1 is MRHNA and CDR2 SNTAGT. V lost 5 bases to trimming and J lost 2 bases, with 17 bases between them. Here the CDR3 reads CASSQSGDTYTDTQYF. The CDR3 region has the DNA TGTGCCAGCAGTCAAAGCGGGGACACGTACACAGATACGCAGTATTTT.

This clonotype was picked up many times. The chain uses TRBV5-6 and TRBJ2-5; 10 bases line up with TRBD2. CDR3 length: 15 residues. Germline V gene sequence: CDR1 SGHDT, CDR2 YYEEEE. Trimming removed 4 bases from V and 1 base from J; junction bases left unmatched: 4. The CDR3 loop is CASSDLAGVQETQYF. The CDR3 DNA reads as TGTGCCAGCAGCGATCTAGCGGGAGTCCAAGAGACCCAGTACTTC.

This clonotype was found a few times. This chain uses TRBV3-1 with TRBJ2-1; 7 bases agree with TRBD2. After removal of 1 base from V and 6 bases from J, the junction contained 9 bases not matched to a gene. This CDR3 comprises 16 residues. Germline CDR1 and CDR2: LGHDT and YNNKEL (reference sequence). In DNA form, the CDR3 reads TGTGCCAGCAGCCAAGTCTTTGCGGGGGACTTCAATGAGCAGTTCTTC. Translation: CASSQVFAGDFNEQFF.

V is TRBV29-1 and J is TRBJ2-1; 13 bases fit TRBD2. After removal of 1 base from V and 11 bases from J, the junction contained 5 bases not matched to a gene. The CDR3 contains 14 residues. Germline V gene lookup returns CDR1 SQVTM and CDR2 ANQGSEA. The CDR3 DNA reads TGCAGCGTTGAAGGACTAGCGGGGGGCTTCCAGCAGTTCTTC. It translates to CSVEGLAGGFQQFF.